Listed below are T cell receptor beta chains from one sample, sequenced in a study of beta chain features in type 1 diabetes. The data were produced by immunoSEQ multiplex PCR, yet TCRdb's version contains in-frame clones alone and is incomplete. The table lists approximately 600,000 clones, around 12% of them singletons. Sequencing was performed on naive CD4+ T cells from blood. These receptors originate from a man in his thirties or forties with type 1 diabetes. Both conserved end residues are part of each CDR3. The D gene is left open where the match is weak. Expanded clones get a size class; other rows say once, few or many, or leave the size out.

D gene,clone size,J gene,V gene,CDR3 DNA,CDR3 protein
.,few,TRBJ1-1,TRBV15,TGTGCCACCAGCAGAGATCCCAGTTACGAAGCTTTCTTT,CATSRDPSYEAFF
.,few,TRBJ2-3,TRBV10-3,TGTGCCATCAGCCGAGGGGGAAAAAACACAGATACGCAGTATTTT,CAISRGGKNTDTQYF
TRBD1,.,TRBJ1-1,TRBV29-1,TGCAGCGGTTACAGGGACAGGGAAACTGAAGCTTTCTTT,CSGYRDRETEAFF
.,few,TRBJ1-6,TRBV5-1,TGCGCCAGCAGCTTGGGCGGCAGCGGCCCCTCTTCCTATAATTCACCCCTCCACTTT,CASSLGGSGPSSYNSPLHF
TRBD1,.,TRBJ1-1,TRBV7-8,TGTGCCAGCAGCCTCGGGACAGGGTGGAAGACTGAAGCTTTCTTT,CASSLGTGWKTEAFF
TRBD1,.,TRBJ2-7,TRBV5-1,TGCGCCAGCAGCAAAGGGGACAGGGATACTTACGAGCAGTACTTC,CASSKGDRDTYEQYF
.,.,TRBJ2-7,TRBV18,TGTGCCAGCTCGGATGGACGGAGGAGCGTCGACGAGCAGTACTTC,CASSDGRRSVDEQYF
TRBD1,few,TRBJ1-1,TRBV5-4,TGTGCCAGCAGCTTGCCCTTAGGACAGGGTGAAAGGTCGGACACTGAAGCTTTCTTT,CASSLPLGQGERSDTEAFF
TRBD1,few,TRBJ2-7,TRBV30,TGTGCCTGGAGTACAGGGGGCCCCTACGAGCAGTACTTC,CAWSTGGPYEQYF
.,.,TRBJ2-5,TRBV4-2,TGTGCCAGCAGCCAATTGGGGGGTATAGAAGAGACCCAGTACTTC,CASSQLGGIEETQYF
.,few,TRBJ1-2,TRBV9,TGTGCCAGCAGCTCCCCCGAGGACAGTAACTATGGCTACACCTTC,CASSSPEDSNYGYTF
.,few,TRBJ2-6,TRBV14,TGTGCCAGCAGCAAGATACCTGTCGGGGCCAACGTCCTGACTTTC,CASSKIPVGANVLTF
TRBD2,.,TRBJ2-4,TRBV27,TGTGCCAGCAGTTTGGAGCGGGGGGGCGGAAACATTCAGTACTTC,CASSLERGGGNIQYF
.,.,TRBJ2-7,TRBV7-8,TGTGCCAGCAGCTTAGTCGGGAACTCCTACGAGCAGTACTTC,CASSLVGNSYEQYF
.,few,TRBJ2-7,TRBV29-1,TGCAGCGTCGGCAGGGGCTCTACCTACGAGCAGTACTTC,CSVGRGSTYEQYF
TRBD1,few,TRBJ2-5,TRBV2,TGTGCCAGCAGACCGGGACAGGGGGCGAGAGAGACCCAGTACTTC,CASRPGQGARETQYF
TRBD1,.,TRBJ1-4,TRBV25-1,TGTGCCAGCAGCGCCGGGACAGGGATCCTTTATGAAAAACTGTTTTTT,CASSAGTGILYEKLFF
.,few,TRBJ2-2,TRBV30,TGTGCCTGGAGTGTGCAGCGCCCTCGGGAGCTGTTTTTT,CAWSVQRPRELFF
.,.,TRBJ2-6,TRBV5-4,TGTGCCAGCAGTGTACGAATAGGGGGTCCTGGGGCCAACGTCCTGACTTTC,CASSVRIGGPGANVLTF
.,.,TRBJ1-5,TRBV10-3,TGTGCCATCAAGGGAACGGGCAATCAGCCCCAGCATTTT,CAIKGTGNQPQHF
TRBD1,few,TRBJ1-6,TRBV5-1,TGCGCCAGCAGACCGGACAGGGCCTCACCCCTCCACTTT,CASRPDRASPLHF
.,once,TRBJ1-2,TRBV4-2,TGTGCCAGCAGCCAAGAGGTAACAGGGAGGAGGTATGGCTACACCTTC,CASSQEVTGRRYGYTF
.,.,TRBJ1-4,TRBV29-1,TGCAGCGCCCGGGAACTGGCTGGTGAAAAACTGTTTTTT,CSARELAGEKLFF
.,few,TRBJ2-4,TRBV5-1,TGCGCCAGCACCCCCGGGCTCACGGAAAACATTCAGTACTTC,CASTPGLTENIQYF
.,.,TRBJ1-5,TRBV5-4,TGTGCCAGCAGCTTGGGGCCGGGGACTAGCAATCAGCCCCAGCATTTT,CASSLGPGTSNQPQHF
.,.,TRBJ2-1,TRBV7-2,TGTGCCAGCAGCGACCAGACGGGGGACGAGCAGTTCTTC,CASSDQTGDEQFF
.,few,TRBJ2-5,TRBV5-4,TGTGCCAGCAGCTTGGGTATAGGCAGGCAGACCAGGGAGACCCAGTACTTC,CASSLGIGRQTRETQYF
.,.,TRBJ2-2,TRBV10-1,TGCGCCAGCAGTGATACGCCCGGGGAGCTGTTTTTT,CASSDTPGELFF
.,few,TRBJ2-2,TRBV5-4,TGTGCCAGCAGCCCGTCTAGCGTGAACACCGGGGAGCTGTTTTTT,CASSPSSVNTGELFF
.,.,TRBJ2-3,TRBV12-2,TGTGCAAGTCGCTCACCTAGCGAGAGCACAGATACGCAGTATTTT,CASRSPSESTDTQYF
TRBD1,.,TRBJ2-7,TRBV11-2,TGTGCCAGCACCGCGGGACAGGGAGGCGCTGAGCAGTACTTC,CASTAGQGGAEQYF
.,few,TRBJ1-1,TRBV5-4,TGTGCCAGCAGTCGGCCAGAGACCGCTGAAGCTTTCTTT,CASSRPETAEAFF
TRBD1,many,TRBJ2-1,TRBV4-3,TGCGCCAGCAGCCAAGATTGGGACAGGGAGCAGTTCTTC,CASSQDWDREQFF
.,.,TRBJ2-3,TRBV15,TGTGCCACCAGCAGAGGGGACTGGTTTGTAGAGGGAGATACGCAGTATTTT,CATSRGDWFVEGDTQYF
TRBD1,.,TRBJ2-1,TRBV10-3,TGTGCCATCAGTGAATGGGGACAGGCAGGTAATGAGCAGTTCTTC,CAISEWGQAGNEQFF
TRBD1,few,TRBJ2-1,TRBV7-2,TGTGCCAGCAGCTTGACAGGGTCCGATGAGCAGTTCTTC,CASSLTGSDEQFF
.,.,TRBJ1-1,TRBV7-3,TGTGCCAGCAGCCCCGGTTCGAACACTGAAGCTTTCTTT,CASSPGSNTEAFF
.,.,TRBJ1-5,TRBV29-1,TGCAGCGTGATGGGACTGGAAAATCAGCCCCAGCATTTT,CSVMGLENQPQHF
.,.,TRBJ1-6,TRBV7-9,TGTGCCAGCAGCCCCTCGGGGGCACAGGGCAATTCACCCCTCCACTTT,CASSPSGAQGNSPLHF
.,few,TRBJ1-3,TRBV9,TGTGCCAGCAGCGTAGCAGGCAACTCTGGAAACACCATATATTTT,CASSVAGNSGNTIYF
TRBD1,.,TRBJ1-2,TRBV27,TGTGCCAGCAGTTGGGGACAGGGAGGTGGCTACACCTTC,CASSWGQGGGYTF
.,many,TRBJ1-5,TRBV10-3,TGTGCCATCAGTGATGGGCAGAGCAATCAGCCCCAGCATTTT,CAISDGQSNQPQHF
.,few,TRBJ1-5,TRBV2,TGTGCCAGCAAGGAGGTTAGCAATCAGCCCCAGCATTTT,CASKEVSNQPQHF
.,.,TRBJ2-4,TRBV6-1,TGTGCCAGCAGTGAAGGACAGGCGATCTTAGCCAAAAACATTCAGTACTTC,CASSEGQAILAKNIQYF
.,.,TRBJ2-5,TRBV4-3,TGCGCCAGCAGCCAAGATTGGGGGAAACAAGAGACCCAGTACTTC,CASSQDWGKQETQYF
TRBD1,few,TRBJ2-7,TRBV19,TGTGCCAGTACCCAAACCGGGACAGGGAACTACGAGCAGTACTTC,CASTQTGTGNYEQYF
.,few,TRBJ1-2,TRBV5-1,TGCGCCAGCAGCTTGGCGCGGACAGGCTACACCTTC,CASSLARTGYTF
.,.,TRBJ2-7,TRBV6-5,TGTGCCAGCCAACGAGGGTCCTACGAGCAGTACTTC,CASQRGSYEQYF
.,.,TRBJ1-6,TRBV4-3,TGCGCCAGCAGCCAAGATTGGGGCAATTCACCCCTCCACTTT,CASSQDWGNSPLHF